This T cell receptor (beta chain) was captured by sequencing in a study of T cell responses to AZD1222 COVID-19 vaccine (dated by TCRdb to about 2021). Context from the whole study: AZD1222 recipients given second doses at about 4 weeks or at about 12 weeks were pooled, since spike-specific TCR depth and breadth were not found to differ between the two schedules. TCR sequencing covered over 230 trial participants: 200 to 210 given two doses of AZD1222 and 26 given two doses of MenACWY control vaccine. Enrollment into the trials was organized by age into subgroups of 18-55, 56-69 and 70-plus years, and those subgroups contained roughly 150, 30 and 60 TCR-sequenced participants, respectively. The paper as a whole reports these results and caveats: Most participants were white British and females outnumbered males, and the authors suggested that clonal diversity may have been underestimated. The 56-69-year group was small, and its depth increase did not reach significance, likely because of low power. Because no samples from the day 14 peak response were available, repertoires could be characterized only after the peak T cell response. Epitopes outside the regions mutated in the B.1.351 and B.1.1.7 variants were reportedly recognized by nearly half of the unique spike-specific TCRs. The vaccine-associated CD4 TCRs covered the entire spike protein, and the dominant responses fell in regions 160-218 and 743-854. Conclusions about previously exposed vaccinees are limited, since just a handful of AZD1222 recipients were seropositive for SARS-CoV-2 at baseline. After two AZD1222 doses, both the breadth and the depth of spike-specific TCRs were significantly higher than at day 0 and than in MenACWY recipients.

Interpreted using the paper, the time point label stands for: baseline before first vaccination. Samples from vaccinated people were obtained from the UK trials COV001 and COV002, which included a single-blind randomized controlled phase 2/3 trial of AZD1222 (ChAdOx1 nCoV-19) in healthy adults. For TCRbeta chain sequencing, PBMC samples from trial participants were taken at day 0 and at day 28 after the second dose. Concerning this clone itself: Its antigen is unknown. Nothing much larger sits one base from this clone, and base qualities are not available.

The CDR3 regions of human TCRbeta chains were analyzed by immunosequencing. The authors' analysis ran thus. TCRs in the repertoires were matched against a reference library of SARS-CoV-2-specific TCRs that had been generated with the MIRA antigen-specificity platform. Breadth meant the fraction of unique TCRs that were SARS-CoV-2-associated, whereas depth meant the fraction of total T cells that were SARS-CoV-2-associated. Using the MIRA data, every spike-specific TCR was mapped to the spike region that the TCR reacted to and assigned to either a CD4 or a CD8 class. Log10-transformed breadth and depth values were compared by one-way ANOVA with Sidak's multiple comparisons tests. Sourced from immuneACCESS, this table was stored by TCRdb with only in-frame sequences that have V and J called. A share of the clones is absent; for the studies checked, an unresolved V gene accounts for under half, and the remainder has no known explanation. V and J calls and clone size are those listed in that table; D and trimming were worked out from the DNA. The sample yields about 180,000 clones; about 86% were counted once. Together, the top ten hold roughly 0.49% of the sample.

The sample in question was peripheral blood, obtained on day 0 of AZD1222 vaccination. The source is an adult in good health.

Here the CDR3 is given as CASSPRDSNQPQHF. The DNA sequence is TGTGCCAGCAGTCCGAGGGACAGCAATCAGCCCCAGCATTTT. Recombination connected TRBV27 to TRBJ1-5; TRBD1 is a possible D gene, resting on 5 matching bases. Sequences MNHEY (CDR1) and SMNVEV (CDR2) are obtained from the germline V gene (reference sequence). V loses 5 bases of germline sequence and J loses 1 base, and the interval between the two ends is 9 bases. The CDR3 goes from the cysteine to the phenylalanine over 14 residues. CDR3 DNA is the only sequence kept; it has 42 bases, read in frame from the first base.